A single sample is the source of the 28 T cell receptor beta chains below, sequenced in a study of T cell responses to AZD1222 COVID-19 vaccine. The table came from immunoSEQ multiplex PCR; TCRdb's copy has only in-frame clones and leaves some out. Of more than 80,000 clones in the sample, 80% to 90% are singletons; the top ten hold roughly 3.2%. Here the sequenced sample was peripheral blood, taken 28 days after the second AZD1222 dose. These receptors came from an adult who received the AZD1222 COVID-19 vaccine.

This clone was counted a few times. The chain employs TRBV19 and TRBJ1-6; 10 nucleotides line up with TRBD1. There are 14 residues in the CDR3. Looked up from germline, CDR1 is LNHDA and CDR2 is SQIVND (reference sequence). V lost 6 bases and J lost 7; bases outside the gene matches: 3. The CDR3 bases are TGTGCCAGTAGAGAGGACAGGGGGAATTCACCCCTCCACTTT. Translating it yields CASREDRGNSPLHF.

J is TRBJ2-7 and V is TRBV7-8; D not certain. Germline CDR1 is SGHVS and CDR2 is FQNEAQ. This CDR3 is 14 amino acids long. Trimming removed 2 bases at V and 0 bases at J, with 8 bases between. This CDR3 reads CASSLKENSYEQYF. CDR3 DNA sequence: TGTGCCAGCAGCTTAAAGGAAAACTCCTACGAGCAGTACTTC. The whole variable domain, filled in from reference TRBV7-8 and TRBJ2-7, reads GAGVSQSPRYKVAKRGQDVALRCDPISGHVSLFWYQQALGQGPEFLTYFQNEAQLDKSGLPSDRFFAERPEGSVSTLKIQRTQQEDSAVYLCASSLKENSYEQYFGPGTRLTVT.

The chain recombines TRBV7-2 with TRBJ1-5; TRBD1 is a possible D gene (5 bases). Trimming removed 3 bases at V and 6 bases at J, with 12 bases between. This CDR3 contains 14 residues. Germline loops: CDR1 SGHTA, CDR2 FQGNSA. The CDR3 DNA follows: TGTGCCAGCAGCTTCCAGGGAGATAGTCAGCCCCAGCATTTT. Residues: CASSFQGDSQPQHF.

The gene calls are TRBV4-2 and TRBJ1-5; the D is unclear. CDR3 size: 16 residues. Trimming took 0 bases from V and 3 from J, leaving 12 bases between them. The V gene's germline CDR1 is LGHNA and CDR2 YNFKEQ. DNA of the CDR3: TGTGCCAGCAGCCAAGACTCAGGAGCCATCAATCAGCCCCAGCATTTT. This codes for CASSQDSGAINQPQHF.

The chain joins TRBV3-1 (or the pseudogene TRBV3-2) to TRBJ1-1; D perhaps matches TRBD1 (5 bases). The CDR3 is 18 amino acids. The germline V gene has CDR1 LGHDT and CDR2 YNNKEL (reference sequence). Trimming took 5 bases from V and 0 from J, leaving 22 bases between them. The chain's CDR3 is CASSAGGVPLGMNTEAFF. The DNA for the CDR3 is TGTGCCAGCAGCGCCGGGGGGGTTCCCTTGGGTATGAACACTGAAGCTTTCTTT.

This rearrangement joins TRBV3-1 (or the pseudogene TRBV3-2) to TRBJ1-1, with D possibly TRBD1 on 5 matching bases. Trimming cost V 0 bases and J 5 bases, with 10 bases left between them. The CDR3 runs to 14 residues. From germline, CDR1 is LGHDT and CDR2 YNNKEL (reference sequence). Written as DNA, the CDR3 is TGTGCCAGCAGCCAAGATAGACAGCGGACTGAAGCTTTCTTT. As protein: CASSQDRQRTEAFF.

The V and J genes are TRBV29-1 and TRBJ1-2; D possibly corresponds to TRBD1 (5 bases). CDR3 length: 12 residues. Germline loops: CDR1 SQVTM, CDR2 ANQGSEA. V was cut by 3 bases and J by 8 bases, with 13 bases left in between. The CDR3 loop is CSVDDGGYGYTF. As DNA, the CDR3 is TGCAGCGTTGATGATGGGGGGTACGGCTACACCTTC.

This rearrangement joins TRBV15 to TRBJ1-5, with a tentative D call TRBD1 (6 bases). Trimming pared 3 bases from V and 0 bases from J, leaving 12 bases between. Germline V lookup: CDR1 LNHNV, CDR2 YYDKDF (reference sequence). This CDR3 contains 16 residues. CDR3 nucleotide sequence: TGTGCCACCAGCAGCCGGGACACCTATAGCAATCAGCCCCAGCATTTT. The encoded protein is CATSSRDTYSNQPQHF.

The CDR3 nucleotides read TGTGCCAGCAACGCCCGGACTAGCGGGAGTTACGAGCAGTACTTC. Its protein product is CASNARTSGSYEQYF. The rearrangement joins TRBV27 to TRBJ2-7; 13 bases are shared with TRBD2. The CDR3 has 15 amino acids. Germline values: CDR1 MNHEY, CDR2 SMNVEV (reference sequence). V was clipped by 7 bases and J by 4 bases; unmatched bases: 7.

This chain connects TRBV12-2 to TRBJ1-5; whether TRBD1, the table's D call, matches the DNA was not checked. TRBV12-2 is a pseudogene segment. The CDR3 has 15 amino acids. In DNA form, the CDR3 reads TGTGCAAGTCGCCGACGACAGGGCATCAATCAGCCCCAGCATTTT. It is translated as CASRRRQGINQPQHF.

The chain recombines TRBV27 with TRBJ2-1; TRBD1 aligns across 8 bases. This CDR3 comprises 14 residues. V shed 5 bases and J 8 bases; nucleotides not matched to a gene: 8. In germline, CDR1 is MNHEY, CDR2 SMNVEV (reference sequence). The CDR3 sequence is CASSLGQGWDEQFF. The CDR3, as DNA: TGTGCCAGCAGTCTAGGACAGGGATGGGATGAGCAGTTCTTC.

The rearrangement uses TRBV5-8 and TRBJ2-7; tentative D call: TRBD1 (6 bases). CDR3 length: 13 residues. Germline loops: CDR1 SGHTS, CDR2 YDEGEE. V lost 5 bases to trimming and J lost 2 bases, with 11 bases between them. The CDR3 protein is CASRLRGTYEQYF. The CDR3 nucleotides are TGTGCCAGCAGGTTGAGGGGGACCTACGAGCAGTACTTC. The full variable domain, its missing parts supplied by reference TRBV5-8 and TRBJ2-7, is EAGVTQSPTHLIKTRGQQATLRCSPISGHTSVYWYQQALGLGLQFLLWYDEGEERNRGNFPPRFSGRQFPNYSSELNVNALELEDSALYLCASRLRGTYEQYFGPGTRLTVT.

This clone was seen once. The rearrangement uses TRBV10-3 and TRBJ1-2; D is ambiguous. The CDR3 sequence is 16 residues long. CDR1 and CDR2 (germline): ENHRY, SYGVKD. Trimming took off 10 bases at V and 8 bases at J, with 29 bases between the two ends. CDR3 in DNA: TGTGCCACCGACGCTGGAGGGCCGTTTAAGTCTAGAGGCTACACCTTC. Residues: CATDAGGPFKSRGYTF.

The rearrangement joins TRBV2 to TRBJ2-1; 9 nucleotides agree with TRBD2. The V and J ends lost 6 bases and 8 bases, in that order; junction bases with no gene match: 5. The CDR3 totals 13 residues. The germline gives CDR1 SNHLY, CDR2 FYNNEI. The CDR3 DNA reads TGTGCCAGCAGGCGGGAGGGCATTCATGAGCAGTTCTTC. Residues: CASRREGIHEQFF.

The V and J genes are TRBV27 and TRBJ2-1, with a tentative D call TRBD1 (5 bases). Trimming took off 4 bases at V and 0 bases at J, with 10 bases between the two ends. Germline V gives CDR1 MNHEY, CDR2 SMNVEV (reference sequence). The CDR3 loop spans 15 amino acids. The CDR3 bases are TGTGCCAGCAGTTCCGACAGAGTCTCCTACAATGAGCAGTTCTTC. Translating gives CASSSDRVSYNEQFF.

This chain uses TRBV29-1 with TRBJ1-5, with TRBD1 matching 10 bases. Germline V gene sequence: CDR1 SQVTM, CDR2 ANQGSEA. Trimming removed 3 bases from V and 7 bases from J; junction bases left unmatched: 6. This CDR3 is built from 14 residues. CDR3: CSVETGTGEQPQHF. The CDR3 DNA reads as TGCAGCGTTGAGACCGGGACAGGGGAACAGCCCCAGCATTTT.

The CDR3 reads CASSPTWGNEQYF. The CDR3 DNA follows: TGTGCCAGCAGCCCGACTTGGGGAAACGAGCAGTACTTC. This chain uses TRBV9 with TRBJ2-7; no firm D call. V lost 4 bases and J lost 5, with 13 bases in between. This CDR3 has 13 amino acids. Germline CDR1 reads SGDLS; CDR2 reads YYNGEE.

In DNA, the CDR3 is TGTGCCAGCCGACTGACTGCGAACACCGGGGAGCTGTTTTTT. Translating gives CASRLTANTGELFF. This chain uses TRBV5-6 with TRBJ2-2, with D uncertain. Germline V gene sequence: CDR1 SGHDT, CDR2 YYEEEE. The CDR3 is 14 residues long. Trimming stripped 7 bases from V and 0 bases from J, with 10 bases between.

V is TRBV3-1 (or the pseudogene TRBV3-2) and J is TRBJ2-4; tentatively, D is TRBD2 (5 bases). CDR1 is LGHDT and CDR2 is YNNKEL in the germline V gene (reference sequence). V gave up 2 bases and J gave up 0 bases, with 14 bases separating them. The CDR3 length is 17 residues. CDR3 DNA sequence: TGTGCCAGCAGCCAAACCACAAGTGGACTAGCCAAAAACATTCAGTACTTC. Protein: CASSQTTSGLAKNIQYF.

CDR3 coding DNA: TGTGCCAGCAGTTCTGGGGCTAGCGGGAGTTCAGATACGCAGTATTTT. Amino acids: CASSSGASGSSDTQYF. This sequence joins TRBV27 and TRBJ2-3; 10 bases fit TRBD2. V was pared by 4 bases and J by 4 bases, with 8 bases of the junction left unmatched. Germline V CDR1 and CDR2: MNHEY, SMNVEV (reference sequence). The CDR3 sequence is 16 residues long.

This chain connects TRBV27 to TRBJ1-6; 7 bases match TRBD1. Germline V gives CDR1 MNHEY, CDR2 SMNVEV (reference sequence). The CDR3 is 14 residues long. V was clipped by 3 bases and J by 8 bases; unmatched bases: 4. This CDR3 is CASSLNRGDSPLHF. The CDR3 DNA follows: TGTGCCAGCAGTTTGAACAGGGGAGATTCACCCCTCCACTTT.

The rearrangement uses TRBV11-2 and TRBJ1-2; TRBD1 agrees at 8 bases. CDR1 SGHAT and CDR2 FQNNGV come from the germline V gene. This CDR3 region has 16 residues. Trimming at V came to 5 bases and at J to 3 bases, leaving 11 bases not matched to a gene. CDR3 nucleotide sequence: TGTGCCAGCAGCCGAAGGACAGGGACGCGGGACTATGGCTACACCTTC. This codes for CASSRRTGTRDYGYTF. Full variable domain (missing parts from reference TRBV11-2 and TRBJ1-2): EAGVAQSPRYKIIEKRQSVAFWCNPISGHATLYWYQQILGQGPKLLIQFQNNGVVDDSQLPKDRFSAERLKGVDSTLKIQPAKLEDSAVYLCASSRRTGTRDYGYTFGSGTRLTVV.

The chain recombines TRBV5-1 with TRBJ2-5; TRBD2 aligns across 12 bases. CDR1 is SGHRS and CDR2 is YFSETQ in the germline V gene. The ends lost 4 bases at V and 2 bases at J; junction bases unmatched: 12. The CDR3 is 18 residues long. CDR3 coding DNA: TGCGCCAGCAGCCCGAGGTCGCTAGCGGGGGGGATACAAGAGACCCAGTACTTC. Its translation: CASSPRSLAGGIQETQYF.

This CDR3 is CASSQDPRGTNEKLFF. The CDR3 region has the DNA TGTGCCAGCAGCCAAGATCCCCGGGGAACTAATGAAAAACTGTTTTTT. The V gene is TRBV4-2, the J gene TRBJ1-4; no firm D call. Germline V CDR1 and CDR2: LGHNA, YNFKEQ. Trimming took off 0 bases at V and 1 base at J, with 9 bases between the two ends. The length of the CDR3 is 16 residues.

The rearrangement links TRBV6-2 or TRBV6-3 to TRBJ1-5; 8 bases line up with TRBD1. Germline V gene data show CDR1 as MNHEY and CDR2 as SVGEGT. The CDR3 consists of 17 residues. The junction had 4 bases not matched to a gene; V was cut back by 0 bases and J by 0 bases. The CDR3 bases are TGTGCCAGCAGTTACTCTTGGACAGGGAATAGCAATCAGCCCCAGCATTTT. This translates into CASSYSWTGNSNQPQHF.

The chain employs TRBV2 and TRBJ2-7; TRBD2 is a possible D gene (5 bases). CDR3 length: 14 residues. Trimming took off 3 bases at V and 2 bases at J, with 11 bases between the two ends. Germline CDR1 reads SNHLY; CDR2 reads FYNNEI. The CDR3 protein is CASSEEVGPYEQYF. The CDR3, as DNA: TGTGCCAGCAGTGAGGAGGTTGGACCCTACGAGCAGTACTTC.

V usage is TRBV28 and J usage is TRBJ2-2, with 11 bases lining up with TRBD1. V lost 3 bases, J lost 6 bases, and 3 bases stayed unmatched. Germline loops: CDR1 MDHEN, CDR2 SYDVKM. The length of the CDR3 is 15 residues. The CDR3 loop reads CASSFGDRGAGELFF. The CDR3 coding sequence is TGTGCCAGCAGTTTTGGGGACAGGGGGGCCGGGGAGCTGTTTTTT.

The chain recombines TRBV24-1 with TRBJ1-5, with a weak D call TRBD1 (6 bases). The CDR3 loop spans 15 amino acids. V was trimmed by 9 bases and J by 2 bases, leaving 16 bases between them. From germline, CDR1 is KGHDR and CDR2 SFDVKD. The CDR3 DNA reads TGTGCCACCGGAACACAGGGTGAGGGCAATCAGCCCCAGCATTTT. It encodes CATGTQGEGNQPQHF.